Listed here are 24 T cell receptor beta chains from one sample, sequenced in a study of post-analysis software for immune sequencing data. General observations from the study: In patients, four to six TRBV segments were more frequent than in controls, with TRBV5-6, TRBV5-1 and TRBV20-1 among them.

Their target antigens are unknown. cDNA libraries for TCR beta contained unique molecular identifiers. Via MiXCR, TCRdb re-called the PCR reads, giving one row per CDR3 protein. The repertoire holds 750,000 to 950,000 distinct CDR3 sequences, with roughly 50% as singletons. Sequencing was done on a sample of blood. These receptors were taken from a girl between 10 and 17 years old with multiple sclerosis.

The CDR3 DNA is TGCGCCAGCAGCCCCCGGGAGATGGGGGCCAACGTCCTGACTTTC. This encodes CASSPREMGANVLTF. The gene calls are TRBV4-1 and TRBJ2-6; D possibly corresponds to TRBD2 (6 bases). With 4 bases removed from V and 4 bases from J, the gap between germline ends came to 11 bases. CDR1 MGHRA and CDR2 YSYEKL come from the germline V gene. The CDR3 has 15 amino acids.

The chain uses TRBV20-1 and TRBJ2-3; the D gene could be TRBD1 or TRBD2 (6 bases each). The CDR3 loop spans 16 amino acids. V was cut by 5 bases and J by 2 bases, with 20 bases left in between. CDR1 and CDR2 (germline): DFQATT, SNEGSKA (reference sequence). DNA of the CDR3: TGCAGTGCTTCCCGTTTAGTGGGGGGCCCCACAGATACGCAGTATTTT. Protein: CSASRLVGGPTDTQYF.

The chain has TRBV20-1 and TRBJ1-2, with D maybe TRBD1 (6 bases). The ends were cut back, 1 base at V and 8 bases at J, with 14 bases in the middle. The CDR3 has 13 residues. Germline CDR1 DFQATT, CDR2 SNEGSKA (reference sequence). CDR3 in DNA: TGCAGTGCTAGAGTCAGCAGGGGTGTCGGCTACACCTTC. Its translation: CSARVSRGVGYTF.

The CDR3 protein is CASLRRGRTSTDTQYF. The CDR3 nucleotides read TGTGCCAGCTTGAGGAGGGGGCGGACTAGCACAGATACGCAGTATTTT. The V call is TRBV5-6, the J call TRBJ2-3, with D possibly being TRBD1 (7 bases). The length of the CDR3 is 16 residues. The germline CDR1 and CDR2 sequences are SGHDT and YYEEEE. V shed 7 bases and J shed 0 bases, with 18 bases lying between them.

This clonotype came up a few times. The rearrangement links TRBV7-2 to TRBJ1-2, with 9 bases fitting TRBD1. V lost 4 bases and J lost 7; bases outside the gene matches: 10. The length of the CDR3 is 15 residues. Germline V gene lookup returns CDR1 SGHTA and CDR2 FQGNSA. CDR3 amino acids: CASSSRTGEPSGYTF. The DNA of the CDR3 is TGTGCCAGCAGCTCCCGGACAGGGGAGCCGAGTGGCTACACCTTC.

This clonotype turned up a few times. V gene TRBV5-6 combines with J gene TRBJ2-7; D is unresolved. The CDR3 is 14 residues long. Deletions cut 1 base from V and 3 bases from J, with 11 bases between. Germline loops: CDR1 SGHDT, CDR2 YYEEEE. The CDR3 loop reads CASSLRSPYYEQYF. The CDR3 DNA is TGTGCCAGCAGCTTGCGTAGCCCCTACTACGAGCAGTACTTC.

This rearrangement joins TRBV4-1 to TRBJ2-7; D gene ambiguous. V lost 0 bases, J lost 2 bases, and 5 bases lay in between. The CDR3 extends over 13 amino acids. CDR1 and CDR2 from the germline V gene are MGHRA and YSYEKL. The CDR3 sequence is CASSQENTYEQYF. For the CDR3, the DNA is TGCGCCAGCAGCCAAGAAAACACCTACGAGCAGTACTTC.

This clonotype was counted between two and nine times. The rearrangement joins TRBV14 to TRBJ2-1; 10 bases align to TRBD1. In germline, CDR1 is SGHDN, CDR2 FVKESK. After removal of 8 bases from V and 5 bases from J, the junction contained 3 bases not matched to a gene. The CDR3 contains 13 residues. For the CDR3, the DNA is TGTGCCAGCCCAGGACAGGGGGACAATGAGCAGTTCTTC. The encoded protein is CASPGQGDNEQFF.

The rearrangement uses TRBV7-3 and TRBJ1-1; D ambiguous. Trimming removed 5 bases at V and 4 bases at J, with 11 bases between. Germline lookup yields CDR1 SGHTA and CDR2 FQGTGA. This CDR3 contains 13 residues. CDR3 in amino acids: CASSLMEGTEAFF. The CDR3 nucleotides read TGTGCCAGCAGCCTCATGGAAGGCACTGAAGCTTTCTTT. Full variable domain (remainder filled in from reference TRBV7-3 and TRBJ1-1): GAGVSQTPSNKVTEKGKYVELRCDPISGHTALYWYRQSLGQGPEFLIYFQGTGAADDSGLPNDRFFAVRPEGSVSTLKIQRTERGDSAVYLCASSLMEGTEAFFGQGTRLTVV.

This clonotype occurred a few times. This chain connects TRBV6-2 or TRBV6-3 to TRBJ1-5; D remains unclear. V was pared by 6 bases and J by 6 bases, with 21 bases between. Germline V gives CDR1 MNHEY, CDR2 SVGEGT. The CDR3 contains 16 residues. CDR3 sequence reads: CASRPGDLGVGQPQHF. The CDR3, as DNA: TGTGCCAGCAGGCCTGGGGATCTTGGAGTCGGTCAGCCCCAGCATTTT.

The chain recombines TRBV7-3 with TRBJ2-3; possibly TRBD1 or TRBD2 for D (5 bases each). The CDR3 loop spans 13 amino acids. V lost 3 bases, J lost 4 bases, and 8 bases lay in between. The germline V gene encodes CDR1 SGHTA and CDR2 FQGTGA. CDR3 nucleotides: TGTGCCAGCAGCTTCCAGGGACCAGATACGCAGTATTTT. This gives the protein CASSFQGPDTQYF.

The chain couples TRBV4-1 to TRBJ2-5; TRBD2 might be the D (7 bases). The DNA end favors TRBJ2-7, so the J call may be wrong. Germline V gene data show CDR1 as MGHRA and CDR2 as YSYEKL. CDR3 length equals 16 residues. This CDR3 is CASSLESGGGPYEQYF. CDR3 in DNA: TGCGCCAGCAGCCTCGAATCCGGCGGGGGCCCCTACGAGCAGTACTTC.

The chain carries TRBV27 and TRBJ2-3; D call uncertain. Deletions cut 0 bases from V and 1 base from J, with 14 bases between. From germline, CDR1 is MNHEY and CDR2 SMNVEV (reference sequence). The CDR3 runs 17 residues. CDR3 amino acids: CASSLSPRPLGTDTQYF. In nucleotides, the CDR3 is TGTGCCAGCAGTTTATCGCCCAGACCCCTCGGCACAGATACGCAGTATTTT.

This chain uses TRBV7-9 with TRBJ1-4; no clear D. The germline CDR1 and CDR2 sequences are SEHNR and FQNEAQ (reference sequence). This CDR3 is 16 amino acids long. The V and J ends lost 1 base and 0 bases respectively, with 9 bases between them. Here the CDR3 reads CASSLVVQPTNEKLFF. The CDR3 nucleotides are TGTGCCAGCAGCTTAGTGGTCCAACCAACTAATGAAAAACTGTTTTTT. Full variable domain (missing parts from reference TRBV7-9 and TRBJ1-4): DTGVSQNPRHKITKRGQNVTFRCDPISEHNRLYWYRQTLGQGPEFLTYFQNEAQLEKSRLLSDRFSAERPKGSFSTLEIQRTEQGDSAMYLCASSLVVQPTNEKLFFGSGTQLSVL.

V is TRBV6-2 or TRBV6-3 and J is TRBJ1-2; 7 bases align to TRBD1. Trimming took 6 bases from V and 8 from J; bases not matched to a gene: 6. CDR1 and CDR2 (germline): MNHEY, SVGEGT. The CDR3 runs 12 residues. CDR3 sequence (DNA): TGTGCCAGCAGAGGGACAGCGGGAGGCTACACCTTC. It codes for CASRGTAGGYTF.

J is TRBJ2-4 and V is TRBV4-1, with 7 bases that match TRBD1. The DNA end is more similar to TRBJ2-7, so the J call may be wrong. Germline CDR1 MGHRA, CDR2 YSYEKL. The CDR3 is 18 amino acids. The CDR3 nucleotides are TGCGCCAGCAGCCAAGGTTCCCCGACAGGGCCTATCTCCTACGAGCAGTACTTC. Translated, it gives CASSQGSPTGPISYEQYF.

Note on this clonotype: Relative to the germline gene, one junction end is altered; a read error may explain this. The gene calls are TRBV20-1 and TRBJ2-3; 8 nucleotides line up with TRBD2. From germline, CDR1 is DFQATT and CDR2 SNEGSKA (reference sequence). This CDR3 has 16 residues. The CDR3 is CSAYFAGGRDTDSQYF. Written as DNA, the CDR3 is TGCAGTGCTTACTTTGCGGGAGGAAGGGACACAGATTCGCAGTATTTT.

The chain has TRBV11-3 and TRBJ1-2; D uncertain. The ends were cut back, 1 base at V and 2 bases at J, with 17 bases in the middle. Germline V CDR1 and CDR2: SGHNT, YENEEA. The CDR3 has 17 amino acids. CDR3 sequence (DNA): TGTGCCAGCAGCTTAGGGGCCGCCACGCCCAGCAACTATGGCTACACCTTC. Protein: CASSLGAATPSNYGYTF.

This clonotype turned up a few times. This sequence joins TRBV20-1 and TRBJ2-1; D may be TRBD2 (5 bases). The CDR3 loop spans 14 amino acids. Germline CDR1 and CDR2: DFQATT and SNEGSKA (reference sequence). Trimming removed 5 bases from V and 8 bases from J, with 19 bases in between. The CDR3 here is CSAAPGRSGDEQFF. The CDR3 DNA reads TGCAGTGCTGCCCCCGGGCGGAGCGGTGATGAGCAGTTCTTC.

This clonotype was detected once. An end of the junction differs from the germline gene, which may be a read error. The V gene is TRBV25-1, the J gene TRBJ1-2; no firm D call. In germline, CDR1 is MGHDK, CDR2 SYGVNS. The CDR3 spans 13 residues. This CDR3 is CASSGRLNYGCTF. The CDR3 region has the DNA TGTGCCAGCAGTGGTAGGCTTAACTATGGCTGCACCTTC.

The rearrangement uses TRBV20-1 and TRBJ2-1; TRBD2 matches at 9 bases. The J call is in doubt because the DNA end fits TRBJ2-7 better. Germline lookup yields CDR1 DFQATT and CDR2 SNEGSKA (reference sequence). This CDR3 contains 13 residues. The CDR3: CSAGAGGPDEQYF. The CDR3 DNA sequence: TGCAGTGCGGGGGCGGGAGGGCCTGACGAGCAGTACTTC.

This clonotype was counted once. This chain connects TRBV20-1 to TRBJ2-4; D call uncertain. CDR1 is DFQATT and CDR2 is SNEGSKA in the germline V gene (reference sequence). This CDR3 region has 10 residues. The ends were cut back, 2 bases at V and 14 bases at J, with 10 bases in the middle. The CDR3 loop is CSARMAEEYF. CDR3 bases: TGCAGTGCTAGAATGGCGGAAGAGTACTTC.

The chain links TRBV5-1 to TRBJ2-1; 14 bases fit TRBD2. The germline V gene has CDR1 SGHRS and CDR2 YFSETQ. The trim removed 0 bases at V and 7 bases at J, leaving 15 bases unmatched. The CDR3 sequence is 20 residues long. In nucleotides, the CDR3 is TGCGCCAGCAGCTTGGCGGGACTAGCGGGAGTAATCGTTGAGGGGAATGAGCAGTTCTTC. Amino acids: CASSLAGLAGVIVEGNEQFF. Variable domain in full (rest from reference TRBV5-1 and TRBJ2-1): KAGVTQTPRYLIKTRGQQVTLSCSPISGHRSVSWYQQTPGQGLQFLFEYFSETQRNKGNFPGRFSGRQFSNSRSEMNVSTLELGDSALYLCASSLAGLAGVIVEGNEQFFGPGTRLTVL.

This chain joins TRBV4-2 and TRBJ2-1; 11 nucleotides match TRBD1. J lost 5 bases, V lost 4 bases, and 7 bases had no gene match. This CDR3 spans 16 amino acids. CDR1 is LGHNA and CDR2 is YNFKEQ in the germline V gene. CDR3 sequence reads: CASSRQDRGLDNEQFF. CDR3 sequence (DNA): TGTGCCAGCAGCCGGCAGGACAGGGGGCTGGACAATGAGCAGTTCTTC.